Reported below is one TCR beta chain. Study processing details: From reference gene primer amplification, estimates of nucleated cell counts were derived. Profiling relied on immunoSEQ multiplex PCR, and the TCRdb table lists in-frame clones only, not all of them. Clone size and the V and J calls come from that table; the DNA yielded D and trimming. The sample holds around 260,000 clones; 65% to 85% are singletons and the top ten take 15% to 18%. The sample originates from a study of blood T cell repertoires in COVID-19. The overall study: Spain, Italy and the United States supplied samples that represented acute and convalescent COVID-19.

Per the germline V gene, CDR1 is MGHRA and CDR2 is YSYEKL. V was clipped by 1 base and J by 4 bases; unmatched bases: 7. CDR3 length equals 17 residues. J is TRBJ2-3 and V is TRBV4-1; 11 bases line up with TRBD2. The sequenced material came from peripheral blood. The source of this sequence is a person aged 70 to 79 with COVID-19, enrolled during active disease. CDR3 loop: CASSQATSGRRADTQYF. The DNA for the CDR3 is TGCGCCAGCAGCCAAGCTACTAGCGGGAGACGAGCAGATACGCAGTATTTT.